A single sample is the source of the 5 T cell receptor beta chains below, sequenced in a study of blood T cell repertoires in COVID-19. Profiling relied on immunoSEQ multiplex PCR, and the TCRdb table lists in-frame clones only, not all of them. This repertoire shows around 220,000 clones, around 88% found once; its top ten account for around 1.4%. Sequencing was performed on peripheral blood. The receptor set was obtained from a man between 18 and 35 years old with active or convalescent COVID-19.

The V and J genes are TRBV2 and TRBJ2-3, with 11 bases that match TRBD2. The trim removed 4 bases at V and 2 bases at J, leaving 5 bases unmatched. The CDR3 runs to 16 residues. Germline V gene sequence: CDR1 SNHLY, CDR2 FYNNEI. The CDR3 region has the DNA TGTGCCAGCAGTGGCGGGACTAGCGGACACACAGATACGCAGTATTTT. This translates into CASSGGTSGHTDTQYF.

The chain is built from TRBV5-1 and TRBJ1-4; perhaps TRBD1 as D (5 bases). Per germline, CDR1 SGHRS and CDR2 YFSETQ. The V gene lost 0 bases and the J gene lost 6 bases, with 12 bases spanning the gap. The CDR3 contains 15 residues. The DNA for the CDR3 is TGCGCCAGCAGCTTGGAGGGGATAGTTGATGAAAAACTGTTTTTT. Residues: CASSLEGIVDEKLFF.

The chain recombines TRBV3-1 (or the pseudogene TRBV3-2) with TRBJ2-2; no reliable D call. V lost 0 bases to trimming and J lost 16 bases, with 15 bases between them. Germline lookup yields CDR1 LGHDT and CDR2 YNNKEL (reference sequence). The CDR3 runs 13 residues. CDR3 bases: TGTGCCAGCAGCCAAGATCCCGGAGCCGAGACGTTTTTT. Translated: CASSQDPGAETFF.

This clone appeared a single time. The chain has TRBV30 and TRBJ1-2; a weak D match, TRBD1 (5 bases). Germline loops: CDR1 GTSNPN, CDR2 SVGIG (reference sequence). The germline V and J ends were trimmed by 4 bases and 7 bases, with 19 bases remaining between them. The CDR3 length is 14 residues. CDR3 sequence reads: CAWTPTGGASGYTF. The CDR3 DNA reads TGTGCCTGGACCCCGACGGGAGGGGCTTCTGGCTACACCTTC.

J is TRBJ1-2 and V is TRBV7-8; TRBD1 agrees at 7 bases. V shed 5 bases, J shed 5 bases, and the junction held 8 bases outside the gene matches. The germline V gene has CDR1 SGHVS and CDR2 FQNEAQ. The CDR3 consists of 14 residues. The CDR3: CASSTSTGWYGYTF. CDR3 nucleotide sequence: TGTGCCAGCAGCACATCGACAGGGTGGTATGGCTACACCTTC.